The text below deals with one T cell receptor (beta chain). The record originates from a study of shared clonotypes between healthy human individuals. The CDR3 sequence is 14 residues long. Trimming took off 6 bases at V and 11 bases at J, with 19 bases between the two ends. Germline V gives CDR1 SNHLY, CDR2 FYNNEI. Some clones are missing from TCRdb's copy, which holds only in-frame ones; the method was immunoSEQ multiplex PCR. The table has more than 2,000,000 clones, roughly 92% seen once. The gene calls are TRBV2 and TRBJ1-4; TRBD1 is a possible D gene (5 bases). Sample: naive CD4+ T cells sorted from blood. The subset: CD45RA+ positively selected. This clonotype originated in a man in his late teens or twenties in good health. The CDR3 DNA follows: TGTGCCAGCAGGACGCAGGGACCCTTATCCAAACTGTTTTTT. Its protein product is CASRTQGPLSKLFF.